This T cell receptor (beta chain) was retrieved from a study of beta chain features in type 1 diabetes. Reverse transcribing all isolated RNA meant expressed TCRB transcripts were sequenced. Clones were read by immunoSEQ multiplex PCR, and TCRdb kept only the in-frame ones, dropping some. This sample carries 600,000 to 700,000 clones, around 11% of them seen once, and the ten largest clones take more than 0.1%. Findings and caveats of the study: High-TCR-expressing cells could be over-represented by cDNA sequencing. A greater similarity of naive, central memory and Treg TCRB repertoires was seen among patients than among healthy donors. The study found moderately but significantly shorter TCRB CDR3s in all four CD4+ subsets of Type 1 diabetes patients.

This clone was recorded a few times. The antigen is unknown. V lost 4 bases and J lost 7, with 11 bases in between. Germline CDR1 is MGHDK and CDR2 is SYGVNS. The CDR3 consists of 13 residues. V is TRBV25-1 and J is TRBJ1-5, with D tentatively TRBD1 (5 bases). Sequenced: naive CD4+ T cells from blood. The TCR sequence derives from a man aged 25 to 40 with type 1 diabetes. The CDR3 reads CASSVEEGQPQHF. The CDR3 bases are TGTGCCAGCAGTGTCGAGGAGGGGCAGCCCCAGCATTTT.